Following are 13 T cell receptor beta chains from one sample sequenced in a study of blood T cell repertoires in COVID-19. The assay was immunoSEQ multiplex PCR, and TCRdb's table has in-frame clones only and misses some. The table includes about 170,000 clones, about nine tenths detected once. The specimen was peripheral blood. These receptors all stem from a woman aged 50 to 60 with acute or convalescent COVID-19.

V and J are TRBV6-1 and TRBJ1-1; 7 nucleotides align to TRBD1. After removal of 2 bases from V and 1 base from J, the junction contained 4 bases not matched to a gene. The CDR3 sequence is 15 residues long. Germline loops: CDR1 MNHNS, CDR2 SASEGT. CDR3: CASSEIGTANTEAFF. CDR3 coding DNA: TGTGCCAGCAGTGAAATAGGGACAGCGAACACTGAAGCTTTCTTT.

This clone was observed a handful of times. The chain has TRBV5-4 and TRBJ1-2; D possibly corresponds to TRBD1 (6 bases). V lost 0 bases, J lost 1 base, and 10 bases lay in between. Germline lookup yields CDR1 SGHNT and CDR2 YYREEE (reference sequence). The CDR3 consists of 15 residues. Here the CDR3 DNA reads TGTGCCAGCAGCTTGGGGGGGCCTCTTAACTATGGCTACACCTTC. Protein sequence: CASSLGGPLNYGYTF.

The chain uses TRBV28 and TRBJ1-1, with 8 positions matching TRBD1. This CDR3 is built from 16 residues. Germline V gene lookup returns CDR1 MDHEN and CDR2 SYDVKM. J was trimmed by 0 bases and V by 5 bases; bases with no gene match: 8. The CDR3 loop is CASSGQGATMNTEAFF. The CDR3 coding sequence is TGTGCCAGCAGTGGACAGGGCGCTACAATGAACACTGAAGCTTTCTTT. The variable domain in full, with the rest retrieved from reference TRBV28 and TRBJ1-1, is DVKVTQSSRYLVKRTGEKVFLECVQDMDHENMFWYRQDPGLGLRLIYFSYDVKMKEKGDIPEGYSVSREKKERFSLILESASTNQTSMYLCASSGQGATMNTEAFFGQGTRLTVV.

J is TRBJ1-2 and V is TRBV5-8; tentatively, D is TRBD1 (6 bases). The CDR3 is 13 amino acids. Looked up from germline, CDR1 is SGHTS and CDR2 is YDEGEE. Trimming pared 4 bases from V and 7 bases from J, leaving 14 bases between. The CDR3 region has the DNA TGTGCCAGCAGCAACACAGGGACGTCTGGCTACACCTTC. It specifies CASSNTGTSGYTF.

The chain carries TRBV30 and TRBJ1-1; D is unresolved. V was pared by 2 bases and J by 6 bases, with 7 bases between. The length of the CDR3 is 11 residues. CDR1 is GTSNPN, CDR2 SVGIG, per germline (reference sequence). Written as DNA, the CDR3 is TGTGCCTGGAGTCGAACGGCTGAAGCTTTCTTT. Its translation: CAWSRTAEAFF. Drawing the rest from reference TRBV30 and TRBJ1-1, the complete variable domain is SQTIHQWPATLVQPVGSPLSLECTVEGTSNPNLYWYRQAAGRGLQLLFYSVGIGQISSEVPQNLSASRPQDRQFILSSKKLLLSDSGFYLCAWSRTAEAFFGQGTRLTVV.

The CDR3 coding sequence is TGTGCCAGCATCGCGACAGACCCCTCCTATAATTCACCCCTCCACTTT. Protein product: CASIATDPSYNSPLHF. The chain recombines TRBV6-6 with TRBJ1-6, with D maybe TRBD1 (5 bases). Trimming left V 7 bases short and J 0 bases short, with 13 bases between. CDR3 length: 16 residues. The V gene's germline CDR1 is MNHNY and CDR2 SVGAGI (reference sequence).

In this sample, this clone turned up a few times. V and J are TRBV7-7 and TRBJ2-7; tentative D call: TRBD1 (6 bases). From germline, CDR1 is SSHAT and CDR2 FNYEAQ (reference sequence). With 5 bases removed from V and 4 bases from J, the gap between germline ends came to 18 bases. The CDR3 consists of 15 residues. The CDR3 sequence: CASSPGQPDRYEQYF. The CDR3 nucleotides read TGTGCCAGCAGCCCCGGACAGCCAGATCGTTACGAGCAGTACTTC.

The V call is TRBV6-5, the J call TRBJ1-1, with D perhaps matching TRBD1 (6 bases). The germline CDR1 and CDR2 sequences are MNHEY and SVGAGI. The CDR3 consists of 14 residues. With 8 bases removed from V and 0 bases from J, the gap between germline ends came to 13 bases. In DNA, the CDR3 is TGTGCCAGCGGGGTCAGGGGCCTGAACACTGAAGCTTTCTTT. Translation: CASGVRGLNTEAFF.

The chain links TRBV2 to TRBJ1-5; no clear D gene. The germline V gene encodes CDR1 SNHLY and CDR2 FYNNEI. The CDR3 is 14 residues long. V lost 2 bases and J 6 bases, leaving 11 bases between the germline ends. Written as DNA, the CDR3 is TGTGCCAGCAGTGAATCCCCTCCGGGTCAGCCCCAGCATTTT. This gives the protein CASSESPPGQPQHF.

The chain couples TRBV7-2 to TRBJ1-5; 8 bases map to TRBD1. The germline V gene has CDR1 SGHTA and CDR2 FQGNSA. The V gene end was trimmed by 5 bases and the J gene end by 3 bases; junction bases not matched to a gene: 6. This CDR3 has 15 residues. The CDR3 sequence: CASSEGQGINQPQHF. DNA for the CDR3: TGTGCCAGCAGCGAAGGACAGGGAATCAATCAGCCCCAGCATTTT.

The CDR3 here is CASSINGVSQPQHF. As DNA, the CDR3 is TGTGCCAGTAGTATCAACGGGGTGAGTCAGCCCCAGCATTTT. This chain joins TRBV19 and TRBJ1-5; D is unresolved. The V end was cut by 3 bases, the J end by 6 bases, with 12 bases between. This CDR3 has 14 residues. CDR1 and CDR2 from the germline V gene are LNHDA and SQIVND (reference sequence). The variable domain in full, with the rest retrieved from reference TRBV19 and TRBJ1-5, is DGGITQSPKYLFRKEGQNVTLSCEQNLNHDAMYWYRQDPGQGLRLIYYSQIVNDFQKGDIAEGYSVSREKKESFPLTVTSAQKNPTAFYLCASSINGVSQPQHFGDGTRLSIL.

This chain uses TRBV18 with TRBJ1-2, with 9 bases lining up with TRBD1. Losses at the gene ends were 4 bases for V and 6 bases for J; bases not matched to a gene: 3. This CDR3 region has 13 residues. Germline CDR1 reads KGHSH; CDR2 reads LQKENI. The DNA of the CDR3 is TGTGCCAGCTCACGACAGGGGGAGGATGGCTACACCTTC. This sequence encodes CASSRQGEDGYTF.

CDR3 DNA sequence: TGTGCCAGCAGTTTAGCGGGGTATGAGCAGTTCTTC. It encodes CASSLAGYEQFF. V usage is TRBV2 and J usage is TRBJ2-1; TRBD2 matches 8 bases. Germline loops: CDR1 SNHLY, CDR2 FYNNEI. The J segment lost 8 bases and the V segment lost 5 bases, leaving 2 bases of the junction unmatched. The CDR3 runs to 12 residues.